This T cell receptor beta chain emerged from a study of breast tumors, draining lymph nodes, adjacent tissues. The study's findings and limits: Most tumor T cells seemingly derive from lymph node, then expand in tumor. The lymph node origin of tumor T cells was framed as consistent with a hypothesis, not demonstrated. Luminal-like breast cancer showed significantly greater tumor-nontumor repertoire similarity than basal-like breast cancer did.

TCRdb re-called the multiplex PCR reads with MiXCR, one entry per CDR3 protein. Among approximately 88,000 distinct CDR3 sequences listed, around 30% were seen once. Breast cancer patients provided tissue from their axillary draining lymph nodes. Germline CDR1 reads MNHNS; CDR2 reads SASEGT. Trimming removed 6 bases at V and 1 base at J, with 2 bases between. This CDR3 contains 11 residues. This clonotype was seen many times. The antigen remains undetermined. This receptor was taken from a female donor with breast cancer. Some clones in this sample may be carry-over from other donors' samples. The sequenced sample consisted of axillary lymph node tissue. The chain joins TRBV6-1 to TRBJ2-3; D unclear. In DNA form, the CDR3 reads TGTGCCAGCAGGGGCACAGATACGCAGTATTTT. Encoded protein: CASRGTDTQYF.